These T cell receptor beta chains were read from a single sample in a study of blood T cell repertoires in COVID-19. The method was immunoSEQ multiplex PCR; TCRdb's version includes in-frame clones alone and lacks a portion of them. The repertoire holds 330,000 or so clones, roughly 89% seen once, with 3% to 4.5% in the top ten. The sample comprised peripheral blood. Receptors originate from a woman in her sixties or seventies with COVID-19, enrolled during active disease. Each CDR3 is given with its conserved first and last residue. Each record gives: clone size, D gene, V gene, J gene, CDR3 protein, CDR3 DNA. The D gene is left open where the match is weak. Clone sizes are given selectively: once, few, many, or a class where the clone is expanded.

abundance: -
d_gene: TRBD2
v_gene: TRBV5-1
j_gene: TRBJ2-3
CDR3aa: CASSLAGSGDTDTQYF
CDR3nt: TGCGCCAGCAGCTTGGCTGGTAGCGGGGACACAGATACGCAGTATTTT

abundance: -
d_gene: TRBD1
v_gene: TRBV27
j_gene: TRBJ2-7
CDR3aa: CASRTGAYEQYF
CDR3nt: TGTGCCAGCCGTACAGGGGCCTACGAGCAGTACTTC

abundance: few
d_gene: -
v_gene: TRBV9
j_gene: TRBJ2-1
CDR3aa: CASSVGGTLAYNEQFF
CDR3nt: TGTGCCAGCAGCGTAGGGGGCACCCTCGCCTACAATGAGCAGTTCTTC

abundance: -
d_gene: TRBD2
v_gene: TRBV3-1/TRBV3-2
j_gene: TRBJ2-4
CDR3aa: CASSLAGGNIQYF
CDR3nt: TGTGCCAGCAGCCTAGCGGGGGGAAACATTCAGTACTTC

abundance: -
d_gene: TRBD1
v_gene: TRBV4-2
j_gene: TRBJ2-2
CDR3aa: CASSSVQGPGELFF
CDR3nt: TGTGCCAGCAGCTCAGTACAGGGGCCCGGGGAGCTGTTTTTT

abundance: once
d_gene: -
v_gene: TRBV25-1
j_gene: TRBJ1-4
CDR3aa: CASRQGANEKLFF
CDR3nt: TGTGCCAGCAGACAGGGCGCTAATGAAAAACTGTTTTTT

abundance: -
d_gene: TRBD1
v_gene: TRBV5-1
j_gene: TRBJ2-5
CDR3aa: CASSLGQGARGTQYF
CDR3nt: TGCGCCAGCAGTCTCGGACAGGGTGCCCGCGGGACCCAGTACTTC

abundance: -
d_gene: TRBD1
v_gene: TRBV30
j_gene: TRBJ2-3
CDR3aa: CARKIRTGPDTQYF
CDR3nt: TGTGCCCGTAAAATACGGACAGGGCCAGATACGCAGTATTTT

abundance: -
d_gene: -
v_gene: TRBV7-6
j_gene: TRBJ1-4
CDR3aa: CASSRDTGREKLFF
CDR3nt: TGTGCCAGCAGCCGCGACACCGGTAGGGAAAAACTGTTTTTT

abundance: -
d_gene: -
v_gene: TRBV19
j_gene: TRBJ1-1
CDR3aa: CASSIVFSGGDEAFF
CDR3nt: TGTGCCAGTAGTATAGTTTTTTCGGGGGGAGATGAAGCTTTCTTT

abundance: -
d_gene: -
v_gene: TRBV4-1
j_gene: TRBJ1-2
CDR3aa: CASSQDNADYGYTF
CDR3nt: TGCGCCAGCAGCCAAGATAATGCAGACTATGGCTACACCTTC

abundance: -
d_gene: TRBD1
v_gene: TRBV27
j_gene: TRBJ2-1
CDR3aa: CASGMTGGPYNEQFF
CDR3nt: TGTGCCAGCGGAATGACAGGGGGACCCTACAATGAGCAGTTCTTC

abundance: -
d_gene: -
v_gene: TRBV7-8
j_gene: TRBJ1-6
CDR3aa: CASSLAERTNSPLHF
CDR3nt: TGTGCCAGCAGCTTAGCGGAGCGGACTAATTCACCCCTCCACTTT

abundance: once
d_gene: -
v_gene: TRBV2
j_gene: TRBJ2-2
CDR3aa: CASSEFRGANTGELFF
CDR3nt: TGTGCCAGCAGTGAGTTCAGGGGCGCAAACACCGGGGAGCTGTTTTTT

abundance: -
d_gene: -
v_gene: TRBV6-5
j_gene: TRBJ1-6
CDR3aa: CASSSTGPGDSPLHF
CDR3nt: TGTGCCAGCAGTTCTACGGGCCCGGGAGATTCACCCCTCCACTTT

abundance: once
d_gene: TRBD1
v_gene: TRBV10-3
j_gene: TRBJ2-7
CDR3aa: CASGQGAYEQYF
CDR3nt: TGTGCCTCGGGACAGGGTGCCTACGAGCAGTACTTC

abundance: few
d_gene: -
v_gene: TRBV4-2
j_gene: TRBJ1-5
CDR3aa: CASSQDVGVGQPQHF
CDR3nt: TGTGCCAGCAGCCAAGATGTAGGGGTTGGGCAGCCCCAGCATTTT

abundance: -
d_gene: -
v_gene: TRBV10-3
j_gene: TRBJ1-6
CDR3aa: CAADSAISYNSPLHF
CDR3nt: TGTGCCGCGGACAGCGCAATCTCCTATAATTCACCCCTCCACTTT

abundance: -
d_gene: -
v_gene: TRBV6-1
j_gene: TRBJ1-1
CDR3aa: CASSVLRGEIMNTEAFF
CDR3nt: TGTGCCAGCAGTGTCCTACGGGGAGAAATCATGAACACTGAAGCTTTCTTT

abundance: -
d_gene: -
v_gene: TRBV7-9
j_gene: TRBJ1-2
CDR3aa: CASSLQRAWGGYTF
CDR3nt: TGTGCCAGCAGCCTTCAGAGGGCCTGGGGTGGCTACACCTTC

abundance: -
d_gene: -
v_gene: TRBV3-1/TRBV3-2
j_gene: TRBJ1-1
CDR3aa: CASSQGRMGPGANTEAFF
CDR3nt: TGTGCCAGCAGCCAAGGCCGTATGGGGCCGGGTGCGAACACTGAAGCTTTCTTT

abundance: -
d_gene: -
v_gene: TRBV15
j_gene: TRBJ2-1
CDR3aa: CATSLEASAYNEQFF
CDR3nt: TGTGCCACCAGCCTAGAGGCTAGCGCGTACAATGAGCAGTTCTTC

abundance: -
d_gene: TRBD2
v_gene: TRBV19
j_gene: TRBJ2-5
CDR3aa: CASSIVAGGQETQYF
CDR3nt: TGTGCCAGTAGTATTGTAGCGGGGGGGCAAGAGACCCAGTACTTC

abundance: -
d_gene: -
v_gene: TRBV29-1
j_gene: TRBJ1-2
CDR3aa: CSVVSPAGVIYGYTF
CDR3nt: TGCAGCGTTGTTTCTCCGGCAGGGGTGATCTATGGCTACACCTTC

abundance: -
d_gene: TRBD1
v_gene: TRBV5-1
j_gene: TRBJ1-4
CDR3aa: CASSTRQGATNEKLFF
CDR3nt: TGCGCCAGCAGCACTCGACAGGGGGCGACTAATGAAAAACTGTTTTTT

abundance: -
d_gene: -
v_gene: TRBV28
j_gene: TRBJ1-2
CDR3aa: CASSLQGSYGYTF
CDR3nt: TGTGCCAGCAGTTTGCAGGGGAGCTATGGCTACACCTTC

abundance: -
d_gene: -
v_gene: TRBV5-1
j_gene: TRBJ1-2
CDR3aa: CASSSGQGPNYGYTF
CDR3nt: TGCGCCAGCAGCTCCGGACAAGGACCTAACTATGGCTACACCTTC

abundance: once
d_gene: -
v_gene: TRBV6-5
j_gene: TRBJ2-3
CDR3aa: CAGRGGDSTDTQYF
CDR3nt: TGTGCCGGGCGCGGCGGGGATTCCACAGATACGCAGTATTTT

abundance: -
d_gene: TRBD1
v_gene: TRBV19
j_gene: TRBJ1-5
CDR3aa: CASRTGGGGNQPQHF
CDR3nt: TGTGCCAGCCGGACAGGAGGTGGGGGCAATCAGCCCCAGCATTTT